This TCR beta chain is drawn from a study of blood T cell repertoires in COVID-19. This CDR3 is 12 amino acids long. V was pared by 0 bases and J by 3 bases, with 6 bases between. Germline lookup yields CDR1 GTSNPN and CDR2 SVGIG (reference sequence). The assay was immunoSEQ multiplex PCR, and TCRdb's table has in-frame clones only and misses some. The sample lists about 270,000 clones, roughly nine tenths occurring once. The receptor's source is a woman aged 25 to 39 with COVID-19, enrolled during active disease. This chain links TRBV30 with TRBJ2-7; D unclear. Sequencing was performed on peripheral blood. In DNA form, the CDR3 reads TGTGCCTGGAGTGTAAACGGCTACGAGCAGTACTTC. Translating gives CAWSVNGYEQYF.